These 21 T cell receptor beta chains were sequenced from one sample in a study of blood T cells in healthy people across ages. Primers used in a second PCR of roughly 6 to 11 cycles were a sample-barcoded 5' primer and a J-beta primer mix. TCRdb independently ran MiXCR on the 5' RACE reads; one entry per CDR3 protein. The profile shows roughly 500,000 distinct CDR3 sequences, 20% to 30% of them singletons. In addition, the sample was reused for a study of T cells of mothers and their children.

The material sequenced was blood. The source of these receptors is a boy between 5 and 17 years old in good health.

V and J are TRBV30 and TRBJ2-3, with TRBD2 matching over 7 bases. CDR3 size: 15 residues. The trim removed 3 bases at V and 0 bases at J, leaving 6 bases unmatched. Looked up from germline, CDR1 is GTSNPN and CDR2 is SVGIG (reference sequence). The CDR3 sequence: CAWSRDYRSTDTQYF. In nucleotides, the CDR3 is TGTGCCTGGAGCCGGGACTACCGTAGCACAGATACGCAGTATTTT.

Ten or more counts support this clonotype. The chain has TRBV29-1 and TRBJ2-5; a possible D gene is TRBD1 (5 bases). V lost 0 bases and J 4 bases, leaving 9 bases between the germline ends. This CDR3 region has 13 residues. CDR1 and CDR2 from the germline V gene are SQVTM and ANQGSEA. CDR3 amino acids: CSVEEGQGETQYF. The CDR3 DNA reads as TGCAGCGTTGAAGAGGGCCAGGGAGAGACCCAGTACTTC.

This rearrangement joins TRBV27 to TRBJ1-4, with no clear D. The CDR3 loop spans 13 amino acids. Per germline, CDR1 MNHEY and CDR2 SMNVEV (reference sequence). V was shortened by 5 bases and J by 7 bases, with 11 bases between the two germline ends. DNA of the CDR3: TGTGCCAGCAGTCCCGGACTCGGTGAAAAACTGTTTTTT. It translates to CASSPGLGEKLFF.

The rearrangement links TRBV14 to TRBJ1-5; unclear D gene. V lost 2 bases, J lost 6 bases, and 8 bases lay in between. The germline V gene has CDR1 SGHDN and CDR2 FVKESK. CDR3 length: 13 amino acids. CDR3 in DNA: TGTGCCAGCAGCCAAACCTCTAGTCAGCCCCAGCATTTT. Protein product: CASSQTSSQPQHF.

V and J are TRBV15 and TRBJ1-1; D remains ambiguous. The CDR3 runs 18 residues. V was trimmed by 0 bases and J by 4 bases, leaving 21 bases between them. The germline V gene has CDR1 LNHNV and CDR2 YYDKDF (reference sequence). For the CDR3, the DNA is TGTGCCACCAGCAGAGAAGACCGCTCCGGGGAGTGGAGCACTGAAGCTTTCTTT. This codes for CATSREDRSGEWSTEAFF.

The gene calls are TRBV7-8 and TRBJ2-5; 9 bases map to TRBD2. Germline trimming cut 6 bases from V and 4 bases from J; bases unmatched to any gene: 9. The CDR3 is 15 amino acids. Germline lookup yields CDR1 SGHVS and CDR2 FQNEAQ. The CDR3 loop reads CASSQSLAGVETQYF. The CDR3 region has the DNA TGTGCCAGCAGTCAATCACTAGCGGGTGTAGAGACCCAGTACTTC.

The sample holds a few counts of this clonotype. The gene calls are TRBV6-1 and TRBJ2-5; 7 bases are a match to TRBD2. The length of the CDR3 is 15 residues. Germline V gene sequence: CDR1 MNHNS, CDR2 SASEGT. V lost 3 bases, J lost 5 bases, and 9 bases stayed unmatched. The CDR3 loop reads CASSDSGPRRETQYF. The CDR3 bases are TGTGCCAGCAGTGATAGCGGGCCGCGGAGGGAGACCCAGTACTTC.

This clonotype was counted only a few times. V usage is TRBV5-4 and J usage is TRBJ2-5, with a possible D match to TRBD2 (6 bases). Gene TRBJ2-1 matches the end of the DNA better, so the J call may be wrong. Germline lookup yields CDR1 SGHNT and CDR2 YYREEE (reference sequence). This CDR3 has 15 amino acids. CDR3 sequence: CASSLGPIGRNEQFF. In nucleotides, the CDR3 is TGTGCCAGCAGCTTGGGGCCGATAGGGAGGAATGAGCAGTTCTTC.

This clonotype was seen only a few times. One junction end does not reproduce the germline sequence, and a read error may be involved. The chain links TRBV9 to TRBJ1-1; tentative D call: TRBD1 (5 bases). The CDR3 runs 15 residues. Germline V gene data show CDR1 as SGDLS and CDR2 as YYNGEE. CDR3 amino acids: CASSVDVAEDTEASF. The CDR3 bases are TGTGCCAGCAGCGTAGATGTGGCCGAGGACACTGAAGCTTCCTTT.

This clonotype was seen a handful of times. This chain uses TRBV5-1 with TRBJ2-1; D gene unclear. There are 16 residues in the CDR3. The germline V gene has CDR1 SGHRS and CDR2 YFSETQ. Trimming shortened V by 1 base and J by 0 bases, and 11 bases separated the two germline ends. CDR3 region: CASSLRAESSYNEQFF. In nucleotides, the CDR3 is TGCGCCAGCAGCTTGAGGGCAGAGAGCTCCTACAATGAGCAGTTCTTC.

V and J are TRBV27 and TRBJ2-3; 8 bases align to TRBD1. Germline V gives CDR1 MNHEY, CDR2 SMNVEV (reference sequence). V was clipped by 5 bases and J by 4 bases; unmatched bases: 11. The CDR3 spans 16 residues. The CDR3, as DNA: TGTGCCAGCAGTCCGACAGGGGATGATGGCCCAGATACGCAGTATTTT. Translated, it gives CASSPTGDDGPDTQYF.

This clonotype showed up just a few times. This chain links TRBV20-1 with TRBJ2-5, with D possibly TRBD1 on 5 matching bases. Germline lookup yields CDR1 DFQATT and CDR2 SNEGSKA (reference sequence). Trimming cost V 6 bases and J 1 base, with 9 bases left between them. The CDR3 runs to 12 residues. In DNA, the CDR3 is TGCAGTGCGAATGACAGCCAAGAGACCCAGTACTTC. Protein sequence: CSANDSQETQYF.

V and J are TRBV7-8 and TRBJ1-4, with 7 bases that match TRBD1. This CDR3 spans 17 amino acids. After removal of 5 bases from V and 6 bases from J, the junction contained 15 bases not matched to a gene. Looked up from germline, CDR1 is SGHVS and CDR2 is FQNEAQ. The CDR3, as DNA: TGTGCCAGCAGCCCTCCTCCATCGACAGGGAATGATGAAAAACTGTTTTTT. Translated, it gives CASSPPPSTGNDEKLFF.

This clonotype was observed a few times. The gene calls are TRBV3-1 and TRBJ2-1; TRBD1 matches at 8 bases. The junction had 9 bases not matched to a gene; V was cut back by 6 bases and J by 5 bases. Germline CDR1 is LGHDT and CDR2 is YNNKEL (reference sequence). CDR3 length equals 15 residues. The CDR3 nucleotides read TGTGCCAGCAGGCTGCAGGGGGCGTCGAACAATGAGCAGTTCTTC. Its protein is CASRLQGASNNEQFF.

This chain uses TRBV27 with TRBJ2-3, with 8 bases identical to TRBD2. Germline CDR1 and CDR2: MNHEY and SMNVEV (reference sequence). The CDR3 contains 15 residues. The V gene end was trimmed by 9 bases and the J gene end by 6 bases; junction bases not matched to a gene: 14. CDR3 nucleotide sequence: TGTGCCAGTTTACTTGCTAGCGGGCGGAGGGATACGCAGTATTTT. Translating it yields CASLLASGRRDTQYF.

This clonotype was detected a few times. The chain links TRBV5-6 to TRBJ2-2; the D gene could be TRBD1 or TRBD2 (5 bases each). Germline assignment: CDR1 SGHDT and CDR2 YYEEEE. The CDR3 totals 18 residues. V shed 1 base and J shed 3 bases, with 19 bases lying between them. Here the CDR3 DNA reads TGTGCCAGCAGCTTGAGCGGAACCGAGGGGCTTGACACCGGGGAGCTGTTTTTT. This sequence encodes CASSLSGTEGLDTGELFF.

The rearrangement joins TRBV15 to TRBJ1-1, with D possibly TRBD1 on 5 matching bases. V was clipped by 0 bases and J by 7 bases, with 9 bases between them. Looked up from germline, CDR1 is LNHNV and CDR2 is YYDKDF (reference sequence). The CDR3 is 13 residues long. DNA of the CDR3: TGTGCCACCAGCAGAGATCCACAGGATGAAGCTTTCTTT. Translating gives CATSRDPQDEAFF.

In this sample, this clonotype turned up a few times. The chain employs TRBV20-1 and TRBJ2-7; D call uncertain. Germline-derived CDR1 and CDR2 are DFQATT and SNEGSKA (reference sequence). The CDR3 loop spans 13 amino acids. V lost 0 bases and J 6 bases, leaving 12 bases between the germline ends. This chain's CDR3 is CSARDSISGEQYF. The CDR3, as DNA: TGCAGTGCTAGAGATTCTATATCTGGCGAGCAGTACTTC.

The chain joins TRBV29-1 to TRBJ1-3; D uncertain. CDR3 length: 12 amino acids. The V gene's germline CDR1 is SQVTM and CDR2 ANQGSEA. CDR3 DNA: TGCAGGAACCAGGTGGCTGGAAACACCATATATTTT. Translated, it gives CRNQVAGNTIYF.

The chain links TRBV28 to TRBJ2-5; D unclear. The DNA end is a closer match to TRBJ2-7, so the J assignment may be wrong. Germline V gene lookup returns CDR1 MDHEN and CDR2 SYDVKM. The CDR3 has 12 residues. The chain's CDR3 is CASTRSHYEQYF. Here the CDR3 DNA reads TGTGCCAGCACTCGCAGCCACTACGAGCAGTACTTC.

V usage is TRBV4-1 and J usage is TRBJ2-5; D is unresolved. The CDR3 is 16 amino acids. Between the trimmed V and J ends, which lost 0 bases and 4 bases, there was a span of 15 bases. Germline CDR1 MGHRA, CDR2 YSYEKL. The CDR3 spells CASSQDNPYSGETQYF. The CDR3 DNA follows: TGCGCCAGCAGCCAAGATAATCCCTATTCGGGAGAGACCCAGTACTTC.